Listed below are T cell receptor beta chains from one sample, sequenced in a study of cytomegalovirus exposure and HLA in healthy donors. The method was immunoSEQ multiplex PCR; TCRdb's version includes in-frame clones alone and lacks a portion of them. The data contain fewer than 150,000 clones, 78% of them singletons. Source material: PBMCs. The receptors were gathered from a male donor in good health and CMV-seronegative. Each CDR3 is given with its conserved first and last residue. The D gene is left open where the match is weak. Size is stated for part of the rows, as once, few or many counts, or as a class when the clone is expanded.

TRBJ2-7 | . | TRBD2 | TRBV27 | CASSQGLAGVYEQYF | TGTGCCAGCAGTCAGGGACTAGCGGGAGTATACGAGCAGTACTTC
TRBJ1-1 | . | . | TRBV19 | CASSILWGWGGPGPDSVNTEAFF | TGTGCCAGTAGTATTTTATGGGGCTGGGGGGGACCGGGCCCAGACAGTGTGAACACTGAAGCTTTCTTT
TRBJ1-2 | few | TRBD1 | TRBV27 | CASRGTGRNYGYTF | TGTGCCAGCAGGGGGACAGGACGAAACTATGGCTACACCTTC
TRBJ2-1 | once | TRBD2 | TRBV7-8 | CASSANLERGVTYNEQFF | TGTGCCAGCAGCGCCAACCTAGAGCGGGGGGTTACCTACAATGAGCAGTTCTTC
TRBJ2-7 | once | TRBD2 | TRBV7-6 | CASSSFQGGGYEQYF | TGTGCCAGCAGCTCATTCCAGGGCGGGGGCTACGAGCAGTACTTC
TRBJ2-7 | . | TRBD1 | TRBV7-9 | CASSLAGQGAGEQYF | TGTGCCAGCAGCTTAGCGGGTCAGGGGGCCGGCGAGCAGTACTTC
TRBJ2-7 | once | . | TRBV7-9 | CASSPRGHSRGEQYF | TGTGCCAGCAGCCCGAGGGGACATTCTCGGGGCGAGCAGTACTTC
TRBJ2-1 | . | TRBD1 | TRBV10-3 | CAIRGDRGGYNEQFF | TGTGCCATCAGAGGGGACAGGGGGGGATACAATGAGCAGTTCTTC
TRBJ2-7 | . | . | TRBV20-1 | CSASGAYEQYF | TGCAGTGCTTCAGGGGCCTACGAGCAGTACTTC
TRBJ2-2 | . | . | TRBV30 | CAWSGVRANTGELFF | TGTGCCTGGAGCGGGGTGAGGGCGAACACCGGGGAGCTGTTTTTT
TRBJ1-5 | . | TRBD1 | TRBV6-5 | CASSYVDRGPQPQHF | TGTGCCAGCAGTTACGTGGACAGGGGGCCTCAGCCCCAGCATTTT
TRBJ1-4 | . | TRBD1 | TRBV6-6 | CASSWDSNEKLFF | TGTGCCAGCAGTTGGGACAGCAATGAAAAACTGTTTTTT
TRBJ2-7 | . | TRBD2 | TRBV5-4 | CASSSSGRAGSYEQYF | TGTGCCAGCAGCTCCAGCGGGAGGGCCGGATCCTACGAGCAGTACTTC
TRBJ2-7 | . | TRBD1 | TRBV4-1 | CASSQPGQGQYEQYF | TGCGCCAGCAGCCAACCGGGACAGGGTCAATACGAGCAGTACTTC
TRBJ1-2 | few | TRBD1 | TRBV5-1 | CASSLSGQGALRYGYTF | TGCGCCAGCAGCTTGTCGGGACAGGGGGCTCTCCGCTATGGCTACACCTTC
TRBJ1-1 | . | TRBD1 | TRBV2 | CASKGQGFEAFF | TGTGCCAGCAAAGGACAGGGCTTTGAAGCTTTCTTT
TRBJ2-3 | few | . | TRBV29-1 | CSVNQGIGDTQYF | TGCAGCGTTAACCAGGGAATAGGAGATACGCAGTATTTT
TRBJ1-1 | . | TRBD1 | TRBV6-4 | CASSATGGWDTEAFF | TGTGCCAGCAGTGCAACAGGGGGTTGGGACACTGAAGCTTTCTTT
TRBJ1-6 | . | . | TRBV6-5 | CASSLSRQAVNSPLHF | TGTGCCAGCAGTTTGAGTCGACAGGCGGTTAATTCACCCCTCCACTTT
TRBJ2-3 | . | TRBD1 | TRBV7-9 | CASSPGQGYPPDTQYF | TGTGCCAGCAGCCCGGGACAGGGGTATCCTCCTGATACGCAGTATTTT
TRBJ2-7 | . | . | TRBV9 | CASSGRDYEQYF | TGTGCCAGCAGCGGGCGGGACTACGAGCAGTACTTC
TRBJ2-3 | . | TRBD2 | TRBV7-6 | CASSYTGGLAGNNTQYF | TGTGCCAGCAGCTACACAGGAGGACTAGCGGGCAATAATACGCAGTATTTT
TRBJ1-1 | . | TRBD1 | TRBV6-4 | CASKKTGAAMEAFF | TGTGCCAGCAAAAAGACAGGGGCTGCTATGGAAGCTTTCTTT
TRBJ2-7 | . | . | TRBV9 | CASSPQGYEQYF | TGTGCCAGCAGCCCGCAGGGTTACGAGCAGTACTTC
TRBJ1-2 | . | . | TRBV21-1 | CASSNPSPIFGSGFGYTF | TGTGCCAGCAGCAACCCCAGTCCTATTTTCGGCTCGGGGTTCGGCTACACCTTC
TRBJ2-1 | . | . | TRBV9 | CASSPLREHNEQFF | TGTGCCAGCAGCCCGCTCCGGGAACACAATGAGCAGTTCTTC
TRBJ1-2 | . | . | TRBV19 | CASNPVQAQGGYTF | TGTGCCAGTAATCCCGTGCAGGCCCAGGGTGGCTACACCTTC
TRBJ2-1 | . | . | TRBV5-4 | CASSGAAEQFF | TGTGCCAGCAGCGGGGCGGCTGAGCAGTTCTTC
TRBJ1-1 | . | . | TRBV7-9 | CAERQSNTEAFF | TGTGCCGAAAGACAGTCGAACACTGAAGCTTTCTTT
TRBJ1-5 | . | . | TRBV18 | CASSPGAHQPQHF | TGTGCCAGCTCACCAGGGGCCCATCAGCCCCAGCATTTT
TRBJ2-1 | . | . | TRBV29-1 | CSVAGNEQFF | TGCAGCGTTGCGGGGAATGAGCAGTTCTTC
TRBJ2-5 | . | . | TRBV6-1 | CASRKDRFQETQYF | TGTGCCAGCAGGAAAGACAGATTCCAAGAGACCCAGTACTTC
TRBJ2-1 | . | TRBD2 | TRBV19 | CASSVGLAGGQPYNEQFF | TGTGCCAGTAGTGTGGGACTAGCGGGGGGGCAACCCTACAATGAGCAGTTCTTC
TRBJ2-7 | once | TRBD2 | TRBV19 | CASRSGRGRYEQYF | TGTGCCAGTAGGAGCGGGAGGGGCCGCTACGAGCAGTACTTC
TRBJ1-5 | . | . | TRBV7-9 | CASSTDSSNQPQHF | TGTGCCAGCAGCACGGACAGTAGCAATCAGCCCCAGCATTTT
TRBJ1-3 | . | . | TRBV6-5 | CASSSSGSLNTIYF | TGTGCCAGCAGTTCATCCGGGTCATTAAACACCATATATTTT
TRBJ1-2 | . | TRBD1 | TRBV5-1 | CASSSPGQGAQGASSYGYTF | TGCGCCAGCAGCTCCCCGGGACAGGGGGCGCAGGGGGCTTCTTCCTATGGCTACACCTTC
TRBJ1-2 | . | TRBD1 | TRBV5-1 | CASSHRDRGLYGYTF | TGCGCCAGCAGCCACCGGGACAGGGGGCTCTATGGCTACACCTTC
TRBJ2-3 | . | . | TRBV30 | CAWSATGEGSWTQYF | TGTGCCTGGAGTGCGACAGGTGAAGGGTCTTGGACGCAGTATTTT
TRBJ2-1 | . | TRBD2 | TRBV6-4 | CASSEGRGGPYNEQFF | TGTGCCAGCAGTGAAGGGCGGGGGGGCCCCTACAATGAGCAGTTCTTC
TRBJ1-1 | . | . | TRBV30 | CAWSVLREDTEAFF | TGTGCCTGGAGTGTACTCAGGGAGGACACTGAAGCTTTCTTT
TRBJ2-3 | once | TRBD2 | TRBV7-3 | CASSSGTSSADTQYF | TGTGCCAGCAGCTCGGGGACTAGCAGTGCAGATACGCAGTATTTT